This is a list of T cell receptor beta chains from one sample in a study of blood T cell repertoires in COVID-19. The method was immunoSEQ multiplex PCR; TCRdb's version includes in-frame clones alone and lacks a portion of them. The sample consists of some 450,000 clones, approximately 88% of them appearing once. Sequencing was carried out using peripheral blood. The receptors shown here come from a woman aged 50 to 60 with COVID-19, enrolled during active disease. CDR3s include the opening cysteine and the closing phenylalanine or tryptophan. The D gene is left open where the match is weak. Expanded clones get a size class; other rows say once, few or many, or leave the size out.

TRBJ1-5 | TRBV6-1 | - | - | CASSEYSNQPQHF | TGTGCCAGCAGTGAGTATAGCAATCAGCCCCAGCATTTT
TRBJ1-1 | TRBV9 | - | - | CASSPSTGMNTEAFF | TGTGCCAGCAGCCCGAGTACAGGGATGAACACTGAAGCTTTCTTT
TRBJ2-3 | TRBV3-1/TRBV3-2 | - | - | CASSQDPVGADTQYF | TGTGCCAGCAGCCAAGATCCGGTGGGCGCAGATACGCAGTATTTT
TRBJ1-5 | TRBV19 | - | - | CASSAPWRSHQPQHF | TGTGCCAGTAGTGCCCCCTGGAGGAGCCATCAGCCCCAGCATTTT
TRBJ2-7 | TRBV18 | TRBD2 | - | CASSPTAGGPYEQYF | TGTGCCAGCTCACCAACCGCGGGGGGGCCCTACGAGCAGTACTTC
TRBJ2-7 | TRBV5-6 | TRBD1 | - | CASSLWTGRVYEQYF | TGTGCCAGCAGCCTATGGACAGGGAGAGTCTACGAGCAGTACTTC
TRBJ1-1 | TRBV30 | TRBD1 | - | CAWSDYRGLNTEAFF | TGTGCCTGGAGTGACTACAGGGGCTTGAACACTGAAGCTTTCTTT
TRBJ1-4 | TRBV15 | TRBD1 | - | CATTRDRASEKLFF | TGTGCCACCACCCGGGACAGGGCTAGTGAAAAACTGTTTTTT
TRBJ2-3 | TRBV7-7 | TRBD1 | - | CASSPGGFSTDTQYF | TGTGCCAGCAGCCCAGGGGGATTTAGCACAGATACGCAGTATTTT
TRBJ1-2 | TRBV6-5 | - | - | CASIDFPYGYTF | TGTGCCAGCATCGACTTCCCCTATGGCTACACCTTC
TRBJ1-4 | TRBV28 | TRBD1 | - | CASTGWAGGPANEKLFF | TGTGCCAGCACGGGGTGGGCAGGGGGTCCCGCTAATGAAAAACTGTTTTTT
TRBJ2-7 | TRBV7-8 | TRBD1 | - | CASSLGDRAPYEQYF | TGTGCCAGCAGCTTAGGGGACAGGGCTCCCTACGAGCAGTACTTC
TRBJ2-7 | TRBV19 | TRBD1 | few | CASSAQGLTYEQYF | TGTGCCAGTAGTGCACAGGGGCTAACCTACGAGCAGTACTTC
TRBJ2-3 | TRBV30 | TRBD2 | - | CAWSPFYGTSGPTDTQYF | TGTGCCTGGAGTCCTTTTTACGGGACTAGCGGCCCCACAGATACGCAGTATTTT
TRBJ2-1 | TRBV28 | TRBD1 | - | CASSILTGGGEQFF | TGTGCCAGCAGTATCCTGACAGGGGGCGGTGAGCAGTTCTTC
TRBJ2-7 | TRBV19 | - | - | CASSMDTEQYF | TGTGCCAGTAGTATGGACACCGAGCAGTACTTC
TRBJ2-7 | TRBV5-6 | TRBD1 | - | CASSSPPGTGGGEQYF | TGTGCCAGCAGCTCCCCCCCCGGGACAGGGGGCGGCGAGCAGTACTTC
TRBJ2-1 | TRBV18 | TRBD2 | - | CASSPRAGGINEQFF | TGTGCCAGCTCACCCCGTGCGGGGGGGATCAATGAGCAGTTCTTC
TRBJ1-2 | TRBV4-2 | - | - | CASSPQGIANYGYTF | TGTGCCAGCAGCCCACAGGGAATTGCTAACTATGGCTACACCTTC
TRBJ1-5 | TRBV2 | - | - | CASNSGQEQPQHF | TGTGCCAGCAACTCAGGGCAAGAACAGCCCCAGCATTTT
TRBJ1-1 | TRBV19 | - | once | CASTPAVYTEAFF | TGTGCCAGTACTCCCGCAGTATACACTGAAGCTTTCTTT
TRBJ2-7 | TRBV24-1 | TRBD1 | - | CATGDSLEEQYF | TGTGCCACCGGGGACAGCTTGGAGGAGCAGTACTTC
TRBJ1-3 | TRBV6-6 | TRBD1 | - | CASSLGQGYGNTIYF | TGTGCCAGCAGTCTGGGACAGGGGTACGGAAACACCATATATTTT
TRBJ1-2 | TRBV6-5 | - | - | CASRLVGEYGYTF | TGTGCCAGCCGATTAGTGGGCGAATATGGCTACACCTTC
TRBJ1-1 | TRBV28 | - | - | CAGSDRLNTEAFF | TGTGCCGGGTCAGACAGGCTGAACACTGAAGCTTTCTTT
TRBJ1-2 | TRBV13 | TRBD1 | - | CASSLGQGNYGYTF | TGTGCCAGCAGCTTGGGACAGGGTAACTATGGCTACACCTTC
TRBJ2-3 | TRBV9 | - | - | CASSVSGDGGSTDTQYF | TGTGCCAGCAGCGTTTCAGGGGACGGTGGGAGCACAGATACGCAGTATTTT
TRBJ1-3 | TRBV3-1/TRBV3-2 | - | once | CASSPLGNTIYF | TGTGCCAGCAGCCCCCTAGGAAACACCATATATTTT
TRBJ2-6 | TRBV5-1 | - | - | CASSLSAGLSGANVLTF | TGCGCCAGCAGCTTGTCCGCAGGACTCTCTGGGGCCAACGTCCTGACTTTC
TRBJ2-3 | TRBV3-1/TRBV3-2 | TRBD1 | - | CASSQSRQGNTDTQYF | TGTGCCAGCAGCCAATCCAGACAGGGTAATACAGATACGCAGTATTTT
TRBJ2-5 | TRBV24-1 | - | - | CATSDRNTGIETQYF | TGTGCCACCAGTGATCGAAATACAGGGATCGAGACCCAGTACTTC
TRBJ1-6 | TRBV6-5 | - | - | CASRTGDSPLHF | TGTGCCAGCAGGACAGGCGATTCACCCCTCCACTTT
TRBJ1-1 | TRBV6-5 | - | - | CASSLELHTEAFF | TGTGCCAGCAGTTTAGAATTACACACTGAAGCTTTCTTT
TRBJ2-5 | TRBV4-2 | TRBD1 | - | CASSQDAGGFETQYF | TGTGCCAGCAGCCAAGACGCAGGGGGCTTTGAGACCCAGTACTTC
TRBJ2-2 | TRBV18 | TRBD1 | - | CASSPPRGRGTGELFF | TGTGCCAGCTCACCTCCCAGGGGGCGCGGCACCGGGGAGCTGTTTTTT
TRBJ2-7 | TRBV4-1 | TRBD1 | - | CASRGTGSYEQYF | TGCGCCAGCAGAGGGACAGGGTCCTACGAGCAGTACTTC
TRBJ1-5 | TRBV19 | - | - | CASIRTTGLGAQPQHF | TGTGCCAGTATTCGGACTACCGGGCTCGGGGCTCAGCCCCAGCATTTT